Listed here are 23 T cell receptor beta chains from one sample, sequenced in a study of control samples from healthy donors and cancer patients. Using immunoSEQ multiplex PCR, the repertoire was profiled, and TCRdb retains in-frame clones only, with some absent. The table includes fewer than 85,000 clones, 85% to 95% detected once. The sequencing sample was made of blood. These receptors all come from a woman in her fifties or sixties in good health.

The chain combines TRBV7-9 with TRBJ2-2; D may be TRBD1 (6 bases). The germline V and J ends were trimmed by 7 bases and 3 bases, with 12 bases remaining between them. The CDR3 covers 14 residues. Per the germline V gene, CDR1 is SEHNR and CDR2 is FQNEAQ (reference sequence). This CDR3 reads CASTRQADTGELFF. The CDR3 DNA reads as TGTGCCAGCACCCGACAGGCGGACACCGGGGAGCTGTTTTTT.

The chain combines TRBV5-1 with TRBJ1-3; no clear D. The germline V and J ends were trimmed by 0 bases and 1 base, with 5 bases remaining between them. There are 14 residues in the CDR3. The germline V gene encodes CDR1 SGHRS and CDR2 YFSETQ. CDR3 DNA sequence: TGCGCCAGCAGCTTGGGGGGTTCTGGAAACACCATATATTTT. As protein: CASSLGGSGNTIYF.

The rearrangement links TRBV6-6 to TRBJ2-3; TRBD1 matches at 9 bases. Germline-derived CDR1 and CDR2 are MNHNY and SVGAGI (reference sequence). Losses at the gene ends were 4 bases for V and 3 bases for J; bases not matched to a gene: 2. The CDR3 sequence is 14 residues long. The CDR3 coding sequence is TGTGCCAGCAGTTCCGGGACAGGGACAGATACGCAGTATTTT. Translating it yields CASSSGTGTDTQYF.

This chain joins TRBV4-1 and TRBJ2-7; no clear D. V lost 3 bases to trimming and J lost 5 bases, with 11 bases between them. This CDR3 has 13 amino acids. Germline-derived CDR1 and CDR2 are MGHRA and YSYEKL. For the CDR3, the DNA is TGCGCCAGCAGCCACCGAGACCGGGACGAGCAGTACTTC. Protein product: CASSHRDRDEQYF.

This chain connects TRBV7-2 to TRBJ1-6; no definite D call. Per germline, CDR1 SGHTA and CDR2 FQGNSA. The V end was cut by 2 bases, the J end by 2 bases, with 13 bases between. The CDR3 runs 17 residues. Here the CDR3 reads CASSLSSAGAYNSPLHF. DNA of the CDR3: TGTGCCAGCAGCTTATCAAGTGCTGGGGCCTATAATTCACCCCTCCACTTT.

The chain links TRBV11-2 to TRBJ2-3, with TRBD1 identical over 8 bases. Trimming at V came to 3 bases and at J to 3 bases, leaving 11 bases not matched to a gene. CDR1 is SGHAT and CDR2 is FQNNGV in the germline V gene. This CDR3 has 17 residues. The CDR3, as DNA: TGTGCCAGCAGCTTTTATAGCAGGACAGGGTCGACAGATACGCAGTATTTT. This translates into CASSFYSRTGSTDTQYF.

The genes are TRBV5-1 and TRBJ1-5; no clear D gene. Per the germline V gene, CDR1 is SGHRS and CDR2 is YFSETQ. V was shortened by 0 bases and J by 2 bases, with 9 bases between the two germline ends. This CDR3 comprises 15 residues. The CDR3 nucleotides are TGCGCCAGCAGCTTGGAGGGAACTGGCAATCAGCCCCAGCATTTT. Its translation is CASSLEGTGNQPQHF.

J is TRBJ1-5 and V is TRBV30; D ambiguous. CDR1 is GTSNPN, CDR2 SVGIG, per germline (reference sequence). The germline V and J ends were trimmed by 2 bases and 11 bases, with 13 bases remaining between them. The CDR3 is made up of 12 amino acids. The CDR3 DNA reads as TGTGCCTGGAGTTCCCTTTCCGGTACCCAGCATTTT. Its translation is CAWSSLSGTQHF.

The genes are TRBV5-4 and TRBJ1-6; no clear D gene. Deletions cut 5 bases from V and 5 bases from J, with 14 bases between. Germline assignment: CDR1 SGHNT and CDR2 YYREEE (reference sequence). CDR3 length: 15 amino acids. The CDR3 coding sequence is TGTGCCAGCAGGCCGGGCCTCCAGAATAATTCACCCCTCCACTTT. It codes for CASRPGLQNNSPLHF.

V is TRBV6-5 and J is TRBJ2-7, with TRBD2 matching over 7 bases. In germline, CDR1 is MNHEY, CDR2 SVGAGI. The CDR3 runs 14 residues. The V gene end was trimmed by 2 bases and the J gene end by 3 bases; junction bases not matched to a gene: 4. The CDR3 sequence is CASSYVGGSYEQYF. For the CDR3, the DNA is TGTGCCAGCAGTTACGTGGGGGGGAGCTACGAGCAGTACTTC.

V and J are TRBV12-3 or TRBV12-4 and TRBJ1-1, with TRBD1 as a possible D gene (5 bases). Deletions cut 2 bases from V and 1 base from J, with 5 bases between. The CDR3 has 13 residues. Here the CDR3 reads CASSLQGNTEAFF. In DNA form, the CDR3 reads TGTGCCAGCAGTTTACAGGGGAACACTGAAGCTTTCTTT.

This chain links TRBV5-4 with TRBJ1-2, with D unclear. Germline V gene lookup returns CDR1 SGHNT and CDR2 YYREEE (reference sequence). The CDR3 sequence is 14 residues long. V lost 0 bases and J 2 bases, leaving 8 bases between the germline ends. CDR3 nucleotides: TGTGCCAGCAGCTTGGACAGCAGGAACTATGGCTACACCTTC. Translating it yields CASSLDSRNYGYTF.

The chain has TRBV28 and TRBJ1-4; unclear D gene. V was clipped by 5 bases and J by 0 bases, with 7 bases between them. The germline CDR1 and CDR2 sequences are MDHEN and SYDVKM. The CDR3 extends over 14 amino acids. The CDR3 nucleotides read TGTGCCAGCAGTATAATAGCAACTAATGAAAAACTGTTTTTT. Protein: CASSIIATNEKLFF.

The chain carries TRBV2 and TRBJ1-5; D uncertain. The CDR3 runs to 14 residues. Looked up from germline, CDR1 is SNHLY and CDR2 is FYNNEI. V was trimmed by 7 bases and J by 0 bases, leaving 10 bases between them. CDR3 sequence reads: CASNLLNSNQPQHF. The CDR3 DNA is TGTGCCAGCAACCTACTCAATAGCAATCAGCCCCAGCATTTT.

This chain connects TRBV5-6 to TRBJ2-2; 8 nucleotides align to TRBD1. Germline V lookup: CDR1 SGHDT, CDR2 YYEEEE. This CDR3 spans 14 amino acids. The V gene end was trimmed by 6 bases and the J gene end by 7 bases; junction bases not matched to a gene: 8. The CDR3 spells CASTIDRGGGELFF. Here the CDR3 DNA reads TGTGCCAGCACTATCGACAGGGGCGGCGGGGAGCTGTTTTTT.

V and J are TRBV28 and TRBJ1-2, with D possibly matching TRBD1 (5 bases). The length of the CDR3 is 13 residues. Trimming removed 5 bases from V and 5 bases from J, with 12 bases in between. Germline values: CDR1 MDHEN, CDR2 SYDVKM. CDR3 DNA: TGTGCCAGCAGTCCCCCAGGGTATTATGGCTACACCTTC. Protein: CASSPPGYYGYTF.

The rearrangement joins TRBV25-1 to TRBJ2-5; D gene unclear. Per the germline V gene, CDR1 is MGHDK and CDR2 is SYGVNS. Trimming removed 6 bases at V and 1 base at J, with 6 bases between. The CDR3 has 12 residues. CDR3 coding DNA: TGTGCCAGCAGCGCATCCCAAGAGACCCAGTACTTC. This gives the protein CASSASQETQYF.

V gene TRBV7-9 combines with J gene TRBJ2-3, with TRBD2 as a possible D gene (6 bases). The length of the CDR3 is 14 residues. V lost 5 bases and J lost 1, with 10 bases in between. Germline V gives CDR1 SEHNR, CDR2 FQNEAQ (reference sequence). The CDR3 is CASSPDYRTDTQYF. CDR3 coding DNA: TGTGCCAGCAGCCCGGACTATCGCACAGATACGCAGTATTTT.

In this sample, this clone turned up a few times. The chain is built from TRBV5-1 and TRBJ2-2; maybe TRBD2 (6 bases). V dropped 2 bases and J dropped 6 bases, with 17 bases sitting between them. The germline V gene has CDR1 SGHRS and CDR2 YFSETQ. The CDR3 contains 16 residues. This CDR3 reads CASSFRGRGGAGELFF. The CDR3, as DNA: TGCGCCAGCAGCTTCCGGGGACGAGGAGGGGCCGGGGAGCTGTTTTTT.

This clone was observed a handful of times. The chain is built from TRBV29-1 and TRBJ1-5; perhaps TRBD1 as D (5 bases). The CDR3 sequence is 13 residues long. Germline V gives CDR1 SQVTM, CDR2 ANQGSEA. V lost 6 bases and J 4 bases, leaving 13 bases between the germline ends. Here the CDR3 DNA reads TGCAGCGTCCTGGGGGAGATTAATCAGCCCCAGCATTTT. Encoded protein: CSVLGEINQPQHF.

The genes are TRBV18 and TRBJ1-1; no clear D. The germline V and J ends were trimmed by 0 bases and 5 bases, with 13 bases remaining between them. CDR1 is KGHSH and CDR2 is LQKENI in the germline V gene. This CDR3 comprises 15 residues. This CDR3 reads CASSPPWSVGTEAFF. Here the CDR3 DNA reads TGTGCCAGCTCACCACCTTGGTCTGTTGGGACTGAAGCTTTCTTT.

This clone was counted between two and nine times. V usage is TRBV5-5 and J usage is TRBJ1-3, with a tentative D call TRBD1 (5 bases). Trimming pared 0 bases from V and 4 bases from J, leaving 11 bases between. The germline V gene encodes CDR1 SGHKS and CDR2 YYEKEE (reference sequence). The CDR3 sequence is 15 residues long. The CDR3 protein is CASSLAGTFGNTIYF. CDR3 DNA: TGTGCCAGCAGCTTGGCCGGGACTTTCGGAAACACCATATATTTT. The whole variable domain, remainder taken from reference TRBV5-5 and TRBJ1-3, is DAGVTQSPTHLIKTRGQQVTLRCSPISGHKSVSWYQQVLGQGPQFIFQYYEKEERGRGNFPDRFSARQFPNYSSELNVNALLLGDSALYLCASSLAGTFGNTIYFGEGSWLTVV.

The rearrangement uses TRBV28 and TRBJ1-2; D remains unclear. Germline V lookup: CDR1 MDHEN, CDR2 SYDVKM. Trimming stripped 4 bases from V and 8 bases from J, with 11 bases between. The CDR3 spans 12 residues. The CDR3 region has the DNA TGTGCCAGCAGTTCCTCCATTGGGGGCTACACCTTC. Translation: CASSSSIGGYTF.